Described below is a single T cell receptor (beta chain) sequence and its context. No antigen is known for it. No much larger clonotype is one base removed from it; base qualities were not supplied. This entry comes from a study of blood T cell repertoires in COVID-19 (dated by TCRdb to about 2020). Context from the whole study: Samples covering the acute and convalescent phases of COVID-19 were provided by collaborators in the United States, Italy and Spain. Deeply sampled blood TCRbeta repertoires from subjects exposed to, actively infected with, or recovered from COVID-19 were included in the dataset. The repertoires were released in a freely available public database meant as a resource for research on the immune response to SARS-CoV-2. Where available, HLA class I and class II types were taken from metadata supplied by the sample provider and were not determined by assay-based typing. The samples were drawn from the first 160 participants of the ongoing ImmuneRACE study and from 1,254 subjects provided by 6 global collaborators. Sample metadata almost always included a de-identified subject ID, COVID-19 status, age in years and sex. The prospective study material was composed of cDNA or gDNA derived from T cells, B-cell-depleted T cells, or PBMCs. The investigation overall reported the following: The amount of clinical and demographic metadata varied by source and participant and was provided uncurated.

TCRbeta CDR3 regions were amplified from genomic DNA by means of the immunoSEQ Assay, a bias-controlled multiplex PCR. The authors' analysis ran thus. The number of nucleated cells in each sample was estimated by amplification of reference gene primers within the assay. Sequence reads were collapsed and filtered to measure the absolute abundance of every unique TCRbeta CDR3 rearrangement. For each sample, productive Simpson clonality was calculated as the square root of Simpson's diversity index over productive rearrangements. In its TCRdb copy, this immuneACCESS table keeps in-frame sequences only and misses some clones. Where compared with another copy, unresolved V genes explain less than half of these, and the others have no known cause. V and J calls plus clone size are reproduced from that table; the DNA served to infer D and trimming. A total of fewer than 350,000 clones appear in this sample, 90% of them only once. The top ten clones comprise 6% to 7% of the sample.

Reading the germline V gene gives CDR1 MDHEN and CDR2 SYDVKM. V is shortened by 5 bases, J by 11 bases, and the region joining them spans 13 bases. The CDR3 has 12 amino acids, counting the end cysteine and phenylalanine. Only CDR3 DNA remains: 36 bases, in frame from the first base. One collaborating source in Seattle enrolled patients during active infection and followed them longitudinally through the course of disease. Collaborating institutions collected whole blood in K2EDTA tubes following their own protocols. Collaborator samples were shipped for TCRbeta analysis as frozen whole blood, isolated PBMCs, or DNA extracted from either sample type.

This sequence was found in a woman aged 30 to 39 with COVID-19, enrolled during active disease. The rearrangement combines TRBV28 with TRBJ1-5; the D gene cannot be named for sure. Material for sequencing was peripheral blood. The CDR3 here reads CASSSVPETQHF. The nucleotide sequence reads as follows: TGTGCCAGCAGTAGTGTTCCGGAGACCCAGCATTTT.